This T cell receptor (beta chain) was profiled in a study of cytomegalovirus exposure and HLA in healthy donors. Broader study findings: Relative to equally common others, HLA-associated TCR beta chains showed greater clonal expansion in a later analysis. The study put around 180 TCR beta chains on its list as cytomegalovirus-associated.

V gave up 4 bases and J gave up 3 bases; unmatched junction bases: 5. The germline gives CDR1 LGHNA, CDR2 YNFKEQ. CDR3 length: 14 amino acids. Vbeta (60) and Jbeta (13) primers were used in the PCR. The protocol was immunoSEQ multiplex PCR, while the TCRdb copy is restricted to in-frame clones and leaves out a portion. This repertoire shows 100,000 to 120,000 clones, approximately 82% found once; its top ten account for roughly 8%. This clone was detected once. Its antigen is as yet unknown. J is TRBJ2-7 and V is TRBV4-2, with 8 bases lining up with TRBD1. This TCR was sampled from a man aged 35 to 55 in good health and CMV-seropositive. The sequenced sample was PBMCs. CDR3 in DNA: TGTGCCAGCAGCCCTGGACAGGGATACTACGAGCAGTACTTC. Its protein is CASSPGQGYYEQYF.